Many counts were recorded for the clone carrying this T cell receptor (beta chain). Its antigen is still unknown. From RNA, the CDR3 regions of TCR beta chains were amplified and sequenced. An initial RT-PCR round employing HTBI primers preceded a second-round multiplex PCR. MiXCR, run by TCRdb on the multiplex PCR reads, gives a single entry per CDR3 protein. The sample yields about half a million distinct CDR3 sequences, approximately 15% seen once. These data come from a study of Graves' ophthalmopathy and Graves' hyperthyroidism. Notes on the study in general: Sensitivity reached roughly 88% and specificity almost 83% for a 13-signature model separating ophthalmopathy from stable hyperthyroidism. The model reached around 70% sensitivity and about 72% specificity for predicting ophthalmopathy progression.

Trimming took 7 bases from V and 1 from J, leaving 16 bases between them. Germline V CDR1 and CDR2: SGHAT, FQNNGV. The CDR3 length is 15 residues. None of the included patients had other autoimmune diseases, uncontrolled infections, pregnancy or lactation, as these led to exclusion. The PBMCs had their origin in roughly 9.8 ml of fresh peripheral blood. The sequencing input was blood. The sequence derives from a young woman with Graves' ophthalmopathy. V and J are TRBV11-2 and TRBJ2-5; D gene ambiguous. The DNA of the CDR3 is TGTGCCAGCACCCGAAACCGGCTACCCCAAGAGACCCAGTACTTC. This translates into CASTRNRLPQETQYF.